This T cell receptor (beta chain) derives from a study of blood T cell repertoires in COVID-19. Study context: Italy, Spain and the United States were the sources of the convalescent and acute COVID-19 samples. PBMCs, B-cell-depleted T cells, or T cells were the source of the cDNA or gDNA that made up the material.

The authors' processing: Amplification with reference gene primers provided the estimates of nucleated cell counts. Method: immunoSEQ multiplex PCR; TCRdb's copy keeps in-frame clones and lacks some. The V and J calls and clone size are taken from that table; D and trimming were inferred from the DNA. The sample yields 200,000 to 250,000 clones, 89% seen once. The sample consisted of peripheral blood. This clonotype was obtained from a man in his 60s who had recovered from COVID-19.

CDR3 residues: CASIRQSSYNSPLHF. In DNA, the CDR3 is TGTGCCAGCATCCGACAGAGCTCCTATAATTCACCCCTCCACTTT. The chain joins TRBV5-6 to TRBJ1-6, with D perhaps matching TRBD1 (5 bases). The CDR3 has 15 amino acids. Germline V gene lookup returns CDR1 SGHDT and CDR2 YYEEEE. V was clipped by 6 bases and J by 0 bases, with 10 bases between them. The variable domain in full, with the rest retrieved from reference TRBV5-6 and TRBJ1-6, is DAGVTQSPTHLIKTRGQQVTLRCSPKSGHDTVSWYQQALGQGPQFIFQYYEEEERQRGNFPDRFSGHQFPNYSSELNVNALLLGDSALYLCASIRQSSYNSPLHFGNGTRLTVT.